Listed below are T cell receptor beta chains from one sample, sequenced in a study of blood T cell repertoires in COVID-19. Sequencing used immunoSEQ multiplex PCR; TCRdb keeps in-frame clones, though not all of them. The data show some 70,000 clones, approximately 79% seen once. Sequencing was done on a sample of peripheral blood. The source is a woman in her 50s with acute or convalescent COVID-19. CDR3s include the opening cysteine and the closing phenylalanine or tryptophan. The D gene is left open where the match is weak. Expanded clones are given a class, and other clones once, few, many or no size at all.

>TRBV19|few|TRBD1|TRBJ2-7
CASRDRAYEQYF
TGTGCCAGTCGCGACAGGGCATACGAGCAGTACTTC
>TRBV5-4|NA|NA|TRBJ2-7
CASSLDTFEQYF
TGTGCCAGCAGCTTGGACACCTTCGAGCAGTACTTC
>TRBV29-1|NA|NA|TRBJ1-1
CSVSKGSRGTEAFF
TGCAGCGTTAGCAAGGGGTCGCGGGGCACTGAAGCTTTCTTT
>TRBV28|NA|TRBD2|TRBJ2-5
CASRTGLAGKETQYF
TGTGCCAGCAGAACCGGACTAGCGGGAAAAGAGACCCAGTACTTC
>TRBV3-1/TRBV3-2|NA|NA|TRBJ1-6
CASSLGASNSPLHF
TGTGCCAGCAGCTTAGGGGCCAGTAATTCACCCCTCCACTTT
>TRBV9|few|NA|TRBJ1-4
CASSVEGMGNEKLFF
TGTGCCAGCAGCGTAGAGGGGATGGGGAACGAAAAACTGTTTTTT
>TRBV19|NA|NA|TRBJ2-7
CASSIAVRLAYEQYF
TGTGCCAGTAGTATTGCAGTCAGACTAGCCTACGAGCAGTACTTC
>TRBV6-5|NA|TRBD1|TRBJ1-2
CASSYTGQGIYTF
TGTGCCAGCAGTTACACGGGACAGGGGATCTACACCTTC
>TRBV18|few|NA|TRBJ1-2
CASSLRAQTDRYGYTF
TGTGCCAGCTCGCTCCGGGCGCAGACAGATCGGTATGGCTACACCTTC
>TRBV7-2|NA|NA|TRBJ1-2
CASRPIQGAYSYGYTF
TGTGCCAGCAGACCAATACAGGGAGCGTATAGCTATGGCTACACCTTC
>TRBV4-1|NA|TRBD2|TRBJ2-7
CASSQGLAGGNEQYF
TGCGCCAGCAGCCAAGGGTTAGCGGGAGGCAACGAGCAGTACTTC
>TRBV18|NA|NA|TRBJ2-7
CASSASYEQYF
TGTGCCAGCTCAGCGTCCTACGAGCAGTACTTC
>TRBV6-2/TRBV6-3|NA|NA|TRBJ2-3
CASSLRGASTDTQYF
TGTGCCAGCAGTCTTCGCGGGGCGAGCACAGATACGCAGTATTTT
>TRBV4-2|NA|NA|TRBJ1-1
CASSRIFAGTYTEAFF
TGTGCCAGCAGCCGTATCTTTGCGGGGACGTACACTGAAGCTTTCTTT
>TRBV7-2|NA|NA|TRBJ2-5
CASSSTPYQETQYF
TGTGCCAGCAGCTCAACACCGTACCAAGAGACCCAGTACTTC
>TRBV6-1|NA|NA|TRBJ1-2
CASSDRGGSYGYTF
TGTGCCAGCAGTGACCGGGGAGGTAGCTATGGCTACACCTTC
>TRBV11-2|NA|NA|TRBJ1-2
CASSLEVGPGDYGYTF
TGTGCCAGCAGCTTAGAGGTTGGCCCCGGAGACTATGGCTACACCTTC
>TRBV10-3|NA|TRBD2|TRBJ2-7
CAVRTSGLGLEQYF
TGTGCCGTTAGGACTAGCGGGCTGGGGCTCGAGCAGTACTTC
>TRBV30|NA|NA|TRBJ2-7
CAWTWTRGTYEQYF
TGTGCCTGGACCTGGACAAGGGGGACCTACGAGCAGTACTTC
>TRBV6-5|few|TRBD1|TRBJ1-6
CASSFQGASPLHF
TGTGCCAGCAGTTTCCAGGGGGCATCACCCCTCCACTTT
>TRBV15|few|NA|TRBJ2-7
CATSRDRDPPLADSYEQYF
TGTGCCACCAGCAGAGACCGAGACCCTCCCTTAGCAGATTCCTACGAGCAGTACTTC
>TRBV20-1|NA|TRBD2|TRBJ2-7
CSASTASGSYEQYF
TGCAGTGCTAGTACGGCTAGCGGGAGCTACGAGCAGTACTTC
>TRBV19|few|NA|TRBJ2-3
CASSMKHKYTDTQYF
TGTGCCAGTAGTATGAAACACAAGTACACAGATACGCAGTATTTT
>TRBV27|NA|TRBD2|TRBJ2-1
CASSPGLAGDNEQFF
TGTGCCAGCAGTCCAGGACTAGCGGGAGACAATGAGCAGTTCTTC
>TRBV24-1|NA|TRBD1|TRBJ2-7
CATSDSLGTGYEQYF
TGTGCCACCAGTGATTCGCTCGGGACAGGATACGAGCAGTACTTC
>TRBV15|few|TRBD2|TRBJ2-1
CATSRARLGGAGGQRDEQFF
TGTGCCACCAGCAGAGCAAGACTGGGAGGAGCGGGAGGGCAGAGGGATGAGCAGTTCTTC
>TRBV19|once|NA|TRBJ1-5
CASSIPDNQPQHF
TGTGCCAGTAGTATTCCAGACAATCAGCCCCAGCATTTT
>TRBV7-3|NA|TRBD1|TRBJ1-6
CASSSTGNSPLHF
TGTGCCAGCAGCTCGACAGGGAACTCACCCCTCCACTTT
>TRBV7-3|once|NA|TRBJ2-1
CASSRDRNSYNEQFF
TGTGCCAGCTCACGAGACAGAAACTCCTACAATGAGCAGTTCTTC
>TRBV2|few|NA|TRBJ2-1
CASSESGQSYNEQFF
TGTGCCAGCAGTGAAAGCGGACAGTCATACAATGAGCAGTTCTTC
>TRBV20-1|once|NA|TRBJ1-1
CSARENTEAFF
TGCAGTGCCCGCGAGAACACTGAAGCTTTCTTT
>TRBV19|NA|TRBD2|TRBJ2-5
CASSMSGSSETQYF
TGTGCCAGTAGTATGAGCGGGAGTTCGGAGACCCAGTACTTC
>TRBV5-1|NA|NA|TRBJ2-2
CASSGGAGTGELFF
TGCGCCAGCAGCGGGGGGGCCGGCACCGGGGAGCTGTTTTTT
>TRBV15|once|NA|TRBJ1-1
CATSSRRTVANTEAFF
TGTGCCACCAGCAGTAGAAGGACAGTGGCGAACACTGAAGCTTTCTTT
>TRBV18|NA|NA|TRBJ1-6
CASSPRQNNSPLHF
TGTGCCAGCTCACCCAGACAGAATAATTCACCCCTCCACTTT
>TRBV2|NA|NA|TRBJ2-3
CASETGEPGTQYF
TGTGCCAGTGAGACAGGCGAGCCTGGCACGCAGTATTTT
>TRBV12-3/TRBV12-4|many|TRBD1|TRBJ2-7
CASSFGPRGEQYF
TGTGCCAGCAGTTTCGGCCCCAGGGGGGAGCAGTACTTC
>TRBV6-5|NA|TRBD1|TRBJ1-6
CASSRTGVNSPLHF
TGTGCCAGCAGTCGGACAGGGGTTAATTCACCCCTCCACTTT
>TRBV7-2|NA|TRBD1|TRBJ2-5
CASSLRGGPETQYF
TGTGCCAGCAGCTTAAGAGGGGGCCCGGAGACCCAGTACTTC
>TRBV3-1/TRBV3-2|NA|NA|TRBJ2-5
CASSLNSGLGETQYF
TGTGCCAGCAGCCTAAATTCAGGGTTGGGGGAGACCCAGTACTTC
>TRBV9|NA|NA|TRBJ2-2
CASSPDYRGAGELFF
TGTGCCAGCAGCCCGGACTACAGGGGCGCCGGGGAGCTGTTTTTT
>TRBV6-1|once|TRBD1|TRBJ1-5
CASSGRQGENSNQPQHF
TGTGCCAGCAGTGGGAGACAGGGGGAAAACAGCAATCAGCCCCAGCATTTT
>TRBV28|NA|NA|TRBJ2-7
CASRTPRGEQYF
TGTGCCAGCAGAACTCCCCGAGGGGAGCAGTACTTC
>TRBV29-1|few|NA|TRBJ2-2
CSGKRQNTGELFF
TGCAGCGGTAAAAGACAGAACACCGGGGAGCTGTTTTTT
>TRBV19|NA|NA|TRBJ2-7
CASCGASSYEQYF
TGTGCCAGTTGCGGGGCATCGTCCTACGAGCAGTACTTC
>TRBV10-2|NA|TRBD1|TRBJ1-1
CASSEVRTGGEAFF
TGCGCCAGCAGTGAAGTTCGGACAGGGGGAGAAGCTTTCTTT
>TRBV5-3|NA|TRBD2|TRBJ2-3
CARSTSENDRAGTSLFSDTQYF
TGTGCCAGAAGCACATCAGAAAATGACAGAGCCGGGACTAGTCTTTTTTCAGATACGCAGTATTTT
>TRBV7-9|NA|NA|TRBJ1-1
CASTRDDTEAFF
TGTGCCAGCACTCGGGATGACACTGAAGCTTTCTTT
>TRBV27|NA|TRBD1|TRBJ2-3
CASSRRGGGLTDTQYF
TGTGCCAGCAGTAGGAGAGGGGGCGGGCTCACAGATACGCAGTATTTT
>TRBV18|NA|TRBD1|TRBJ1-5
CASSTGVANQPQHF
TGTGCCAGCTCTACAGGGGTGGCCAATCAGCCCCAGCATTTT
>TRBV19|NA|NA|TRBJ1-4
CASSSLIATNEKLFF
TGTGCCAGTAGTAGCTTAATAGCAACTAATGAAAAACTGTTTTTT
>TRBV7-2|NA|TRBD1|TRBJ1-1
CASSPTGQGTEAFF
TGTGCCAGCAGCCCGACGGGACAGGGAACTGAAGCTTTCTTT
>TRBV25-1|NA|TRBD1|TRBJ1-1
CASSDTAGGRGEAFF
TGTGCCAGCAGTGATACGGCAGGGGGAAGAGGTGAAGCTTTCTTT
>TRBV3-1/TRBV3-2|once|TRBD2|TRBJ2-5
CASSQLAGGRETQYF
TGTGCCAGCAGCCAGCTAGCGGGGGGGCGTGAGACCCAGTACTTC